The clone carrying this T cell receptor beta chain turned up a few times. Its antigen is unknown. PCR was performed using 60 Vbeta and 13 Jbeta primers. The assay was immunoSEQ multiplex PCR, and TCRdb's table has in-frame clones only and misses some. The sample includes 180,000 or so clones, about 80% of them seen just once. These data belong to a study of cytomegalovirus exposure and HLA in healthy donors. Overall study: As released early, the data held about 85 million unique TCRs from HLA-typed donors. Overall study findings and caveats: As immune exposure information, only CMV serostatus was available.

Germline V gene sequence: CDR1 WNHNN, CDR2 SYGVQD (reference sequence). This CDR3 spans 14 amino acids. V lost 3 bases and J 4 bases, leaving 12 bases between the germline ends. The chain is built from TRBV10-1 and TRBJ1-1; D might be TRBD1 (5 bases). Sequencing input: PBMCs. This sequence was found in a woman aged 60-75 years in good health and CMV-seropositive. The CDR3, as DNA: TGCGCCAGCAGTGAAAGGTGCGGGGGCACTGAAGCTTTCTTT. Translated: CASSERCGGTEAFF.